What follows are 21 T cell receptor beta chains derived from one specimen sequenced in a study of blood T cell repertoires in COVID-19. Here immunoSEQ multiplex PCR was the method, and the copy in TCRdb shows in-frame clones only, minus some. Of tens of thousands of clones in the sample, 70% to 90% were seen once. Sequences were obtained from peripheral blood. Receptors originate from a woman at least 80 years old with acute or convalescent COVID-19.

This clone was seen just once. CDR3 amino acids: CASSHFGGDTQYF. In nucleotides, the CDR3 is TGTGCCAGCAGCCACTTCGGAGGAGATACGCAGTATTTT. This sequence joins TRBV14 and TRBJ2-3; a possible D gene is TRBD2 (5 bases). Germline CDR1 is SGHDN and CDR2 is FVKESK. V was clipped by 3 bases and J by 5 bases, with 9 bases between them. The CDR3 runs to 13 residues.

The J gene is TRBJ2-5, the V gene TRBV6-5; D is possibly TRBD2 (6 bases). The CDR3 runs to 16 residues. CDR1 and CDR2 from the germline V gene are MNHEY and SVGAGI. Trimming took off 0 bases at V and 3 bases at J, with 14 bases between the two ends. In DNA form, the CDR3 reads TGTGCCAGCAGTTACTCGATTGGAGGGGTGGAAGAGACCCAGTACTTC. Protein product: CASSYSIGGVEETQYF.

This chain links TRBV19 with TRBJ1-5; D ambiguous. Per germline, CDR1 LNHDA and CDR2 SQIVND (reference sequence). Trimming stripped 1 base from V and 7 bases from J, with 11 bases between. The CDR3 has 14 amino acids. The CDR3 nucleotides are TGTGCCAGTAGTATAGTGACGGGAGCCCAGCCCCAGCATTTT. Translating it yields CASSIVTGAQPQHF.

The chain carries TRBV24-1 and TRBJ2-1; 9 positions match TRBD2. CDR1 is KGHDR and CDR2 is SFDVKD in the germline V gene. The ends lost 7 bases at V and 4 bases at J; junction bases unmatched: 4. There are 14 residues in the CDR3. DNA for the CDR3: TGTGCCACCAGCCAGACTAGCGGTTACAATGAGCAGTTCTTC. This translates into CATSQTSGYNEQFF.

This clone occurred once. The chain couples TRBV18 to TRBJ1-2; maybe TRBD1 (5 bases). CDR3 length: 13 amino acids. V lost 0 bases and J lost 6, with 8 bases in between. Germline V gives CDR1 KGHSH, CDR2 LQKENI. CDR3 bases: TGTGCCAGCTCACCACCGACGACAGATGGCTACACCTTC. Translation gives CASSPPTTDGYTF.

CDR3 loop: CASTPFVGRHTEAFF. CDR3 in DNA: TGTGCCAGCACCCCTTTCGTGGGGCGCCACACTGAAGCTTTCTTT. V and J are TRBV27 and TRBJ1-1, with D possibly TRBD1 on 5 matching bases. The CDR3 consists of 15 residues. Per the germline V gene, CDR1 is MNHEY and CDR2 is SMNVEV (reference sequence). Trimming left V 7 bases short and J 3 bases short, with 18 bases between.

The chain recombines TRBV18 with TRBJ1-4, with D hard to call. Trimming removed 3 bases from V and 2 bases from J, with 10 bases in between. Germline assignment: CDR1 KGHSH and CDR2 LQKENI. The CDR3 has 15 amino acids. CDR3 region: CASSPLQTTNEKLFF. The CDR3 DNA reads TGTGCCAGCTCACCCTTACAGACCACTAATGAAAAACTGTTTTTT. Together with reference TRBV18 and TRBJ1-4, the CDR3 gives the full variable domain: NAGVMQNPRHLVRRRGQEARLRCSPMKGHSHVYWYRQLPEEGLKFMVYLQKENIIDESGMPKERFSAEFPKEGPSILRIQQVVRGDSAAYFCASSPLQTTNEKLFFGSGTQLSVL.

The rearrangement joins TRBV11-1 to TRBJ2-5; 8 positions match TRBD1. With V trimmed by 1 base and J by 5 bases, 3 bases remained unmatched. Germline assignment: CDR1 SGHAT and CDR2 FQDESV (reference sequence). The CDR3 totals 14 residues. Written as DNA, the CDR3 is TGTGCCAGCAGCTTAGGGACAGGGCGGGAGACCCAGTACTTC. It is translated as CASSLGTGRETQYF.

In its sample, this clone was seen a few times. The genes are TRBV12-5 and TRBJ1-2, with TRBD1 identical over 9 bases. CDR1 LGHNT and CDR2 FRNRAP come from the germline V gene. After removal of 3 bases from V and 4 bases from J, the junction contained 9 bases not matched to a gene. This CDR3 region has 16 residues. CDR3 DNA: TGTGCTAGTGGTTTCCCCGGACAGGGGCGCCTCTATGGCTACACCTTC. It yields the protein CASGFPGQGRLYGYTF.

The chain is built from TRBV18 and TRBJ2-1, with D unclear. The CDR3 runs 12 residues. The V gene lost 3 bases and the J gene lost 8 bases, with 8 bases spanning the gap. The germline V gene encodes CDR1 KGHSH and CDR2 LQKENI. CDR3 nucleotides: TGTGCCAGCTCACCCATGGGCTATGAGCAGTTCTTC. Protein: CASSPMGYEQFF.

V and J are TRBV5-1 and TRBJ1-4, with D uncertain. V lost 0 bases and J 10 bases, leaving 7 bases between the germline ends. CDR1 is SGHRS, CDR2 YFSETQ, per germline. This CDR3 spans 12 amino acids. In nucleotides, the CDR3 is TGCGCCAGCAGCTTGGCCGGTCGAAAACTGTTTTTT. Its translation is CASSLAGRKLFF. Variable domain in full (rest from reference TRBV5-1 and TRBJ1-4): KAGVTQTPRYLIKTRGQQVTLSCSPISGHRSVSWYQQTPGQGLQFLFEYFSETQRNKGNFPGRFSGRQFSNSRSEMNVSTLELGDSALYLCASSLAGRKLFFGSGTQLSVL.

V is TRBV5-1 and J is TRBJ2-1, with TRBD2 matching over 12 bases. CDR3 length: 16 amino acids. Losses at the gene ends were 4 bases for V and 3 bases for J; bases not matched to a gene: 5. Germline V gene sequence: CDR1 SGHRS, CDR2 YFSETQ. CDR3 sequence: CASSPPTSGSYNEQFF. Written as DNA, the CDR3 is TGCGCCAGCAGCCCGCCGACTAGCGGGAGCTACAATGAGCAGTTCTTC.

This clone occurred once. CDR3 loop: CASSVATPGNTIYF. In DNA, the CDR3 is TGTGCCAGCAGCGTAGCTACGCCGGGAAACACCATATATTTT. The gene calls are TRBV9 and TRBJ1-3, with D unresolved. Germline V gene data show CDR1 as SGDLS and CDR2 as YYNGEE. Trimming removed 0 bases from V and 4 bases from J, with 8 bases in between. This CDR3 spans 14 amino acids.

This chain uses TRBV6-6 with TRBJ2-1, with TRBD2 matching 10 bases. J was trimmed by 5 bases and V by 5 bases; bases with no gene match: 3. From germline, CDR1 is MNHNY and CDR2 SVGAGI (reference sequence). The CDR3 runs to 14 residues. The CDR3 sequence is CASSLAGDDNEQFF. The CDR3, as DNA: TGTGCCAGCAGTCTAGCGGGAGATGACAATGAGCAGTTCTTC.

The rearrangement joins TRBV9 to TRBJ2-1; 7 positions match TRBD2. CDR1 is SGDLS and CDR2 is YYNGEE in the germline V gene. Losses at the gene ends were 0 bases for V and 4 bases for J; bases not matched to a gene: 7. This CDR3 comprises 16 residues. CDR3 DNA: TGTGCCAGCAGCGTAGCTCAGACGGGGGGATACAATGAGCAGTTCTTC. It translates to CASSVAQTGGYNEQFF.

CDR3 in amino acids: CASSRGQLETQYF. The CDR3 DNA reads as TGTGCCAGCAGCCGGGGACAGCTTGAGACCCAGTACTTC. The rearrangement joins TRBV7-3 to TRBJ2-5; 7 positions match TRBD1. The V and J ends lost 5 bases and 5 bases, in that order; junction bases with no gene match: 5. The CDR3 runs 13 residues. The germline V gene encodes CDR1 SGHTA and CDR2 FQGTGA.

CDR3: CASSYGAGGLEQYF. The CDR3 nucleotides are TGTGCCAGCAGTTACGGAGCGGGGGGGCTGGAGCAGTACTTC. This chain connects TRBV6-5 to TRBJ2-7; 10 bases are a match to TRBD2. CDR1 MNHEY and CDR2 SVGAGI come from the germline V gene. Trimming at V came to 2 bases and at J to 7 bases, leaving 5 bases not matched to a gene. CDR3 length: 14 residues.

Only a few counts were recorded for this clone. V and J are TRBV29-1 and TRBJ2-1; D may match TRBD1 or TRBD2 (5 bases each). This CDR3 contains 10 residues. The germline V gene encodes CDR1 SQVTM and CDR2 ANQGSEA. V was trimmed by 8 bases and J by 15 bases, leaving 17 bases between them. CDR3 residues: CSIGTGGGFF. The CDR3 region has the DNA TGCAGCATTGGGACGGGCGGAGGGTTCTTC.

J is TRBJ2-1 and V is TRBV9; D might be TRBD1 (5 bases). In germline, CDR1 is SGDLS, CDR2 YYNGEE. V was pared by 4 bases and J by 4 bases, with 12 bases between. This CDR3 comprises 14 residues. The CDR3 reads CASSPRQPYNEQFF. As DNA, the CDR3 is TGTGCCAGCAGCCCCCGACAGCCTTACAATGAGCAGTTCTTC.

A word on this clone: Germline and junction disagree at one end, which may indicate a read error. The chain employs TRBV7-7 and TRBJ2-1; 16 bases map to TRBD2. In germline, CDR1 is SSHAT, CDR2 FNYEAQ (reference sequence). The CDR3 covers 15 residues. CDR3 protein: CASSGTSGGAGEQFF. As DNA, the CDR3 is TGTGCTAGCAGCGGGACTAGCGGGGGGGCAGGGGAGCAGTTCTTC.

DNA for the CDR3: TGTGCCAGCTCGTGGGGGGGGCCATACGAGCAGTACTTC. Translation: CASSWGGPYEQYF. This chain uses TRBV6-5 with TRBJ2-7; possibly TRBD2 for D (7 bases). The CDR3 is 13 amino acids. Germline V CDR1 and CDR2: MNHEY, SVGAGI. Trimming cost V 8 bases and J 4 bases, with 15 bases left between them.